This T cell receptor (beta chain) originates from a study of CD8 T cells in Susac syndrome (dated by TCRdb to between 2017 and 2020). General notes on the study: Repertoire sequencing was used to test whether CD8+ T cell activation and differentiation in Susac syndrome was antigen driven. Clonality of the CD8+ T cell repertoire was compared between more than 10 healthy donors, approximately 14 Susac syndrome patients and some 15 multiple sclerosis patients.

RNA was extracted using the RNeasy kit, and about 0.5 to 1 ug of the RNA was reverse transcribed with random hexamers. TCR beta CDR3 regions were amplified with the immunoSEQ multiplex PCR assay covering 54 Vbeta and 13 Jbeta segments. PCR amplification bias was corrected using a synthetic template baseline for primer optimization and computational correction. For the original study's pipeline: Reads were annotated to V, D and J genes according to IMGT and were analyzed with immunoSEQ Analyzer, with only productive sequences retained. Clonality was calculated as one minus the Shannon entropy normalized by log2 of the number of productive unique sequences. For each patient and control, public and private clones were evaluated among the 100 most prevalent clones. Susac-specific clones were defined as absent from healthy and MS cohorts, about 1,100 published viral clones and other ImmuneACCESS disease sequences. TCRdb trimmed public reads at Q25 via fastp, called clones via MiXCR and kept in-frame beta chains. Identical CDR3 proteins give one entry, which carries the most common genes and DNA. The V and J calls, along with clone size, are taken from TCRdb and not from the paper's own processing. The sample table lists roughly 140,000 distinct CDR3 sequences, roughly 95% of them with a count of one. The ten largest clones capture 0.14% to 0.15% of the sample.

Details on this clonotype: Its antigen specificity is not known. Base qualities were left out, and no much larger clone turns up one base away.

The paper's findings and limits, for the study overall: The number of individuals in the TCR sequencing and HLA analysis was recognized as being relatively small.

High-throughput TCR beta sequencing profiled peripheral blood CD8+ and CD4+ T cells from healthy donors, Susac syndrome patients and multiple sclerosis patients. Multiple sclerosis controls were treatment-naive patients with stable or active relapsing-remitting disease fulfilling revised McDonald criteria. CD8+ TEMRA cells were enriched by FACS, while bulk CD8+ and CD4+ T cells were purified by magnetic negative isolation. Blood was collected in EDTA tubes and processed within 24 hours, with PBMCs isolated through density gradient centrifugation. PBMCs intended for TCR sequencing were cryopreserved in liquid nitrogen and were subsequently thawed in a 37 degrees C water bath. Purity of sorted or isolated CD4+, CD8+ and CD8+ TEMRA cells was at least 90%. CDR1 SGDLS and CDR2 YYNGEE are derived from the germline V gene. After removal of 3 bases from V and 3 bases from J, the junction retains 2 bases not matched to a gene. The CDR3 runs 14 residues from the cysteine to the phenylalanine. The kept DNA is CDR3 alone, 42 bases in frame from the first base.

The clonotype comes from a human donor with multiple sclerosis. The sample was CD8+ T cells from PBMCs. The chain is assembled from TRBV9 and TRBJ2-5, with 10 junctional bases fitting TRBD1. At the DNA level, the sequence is TGTGCCAGCAGCGGTGGACAGGGGGAAGAGACCCAGTACTTC. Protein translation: CASSGGQGEETQYF.